One sample yielded the 22 T cell receptor beta chains listed below, sequenced in a study of blood T cell repertoires in COVID-19. TCRdb's copy holds only in-frame clones and misses some; the assay was immunoSEQ multiplex PCR. There are some 140,000 clones in the sample; about 80% occur only once, and 25% to 30% lies in the top ten. Material for sequencing was peripheral blood. Receptors were obtained from a woman in her fifties or sixties with acute or convalescent COVID-19.

V is TRBV28 and J is TRBJ1-1; 9 bases match TRBD1. Losses at the gene ends were 6 bases for V and 2 bases for J; bases not matched to a gene: 4. CDR1 and CDR2 (germline): MDHEN, SYDVKM. This CDR3 has 14 amino acids. CDR3: CASSSTGGNTEAFF. The CDR3, as DNA: TGTGCCAGCAGCTCGACAGGGGGTAACACTGAAGCTTTCTTT.

This chain connects TRBV29-1 to TRBJ2-4; a weak D match, TRBD2 (5 bases). Germline-derived CDR1 and CDR2 are SQVTM and ANQGSEA. This CDR3 spans 13 amino acids. V was trimmed by 6 bases and J by 1 base, leaving 10 bases between them. CDR3 sequence reads: CSVESGAKNIQYF. CDR3 in DNA: TGCAGCGTCGAATCGGGGGCCAAAAACATTCAGTACTTC.

The chain links TRBV25-1 to TRBJ1-2; D uncertain. V lost 2 bases and J 2 bases, leaving 9 bases between the germline ends. The CDR3 has 14 residues. Germline V gene sequence: CDR1 MGHDK, CDR2 SYGVNS. This CDR3 reads CASSEETWNYGYTF. The CDR3 DNA is TGTGCCAGCAGTGAAGAGACATGGAACTATGGCTACACCTTC.

This chain uses TRBV5-1 with TRBJ1-1; perhaps TRBD1 as D (5 bases). Between the trimmed V and J ends, which lost 4 bases and 1 base, there was a span of 8 bases. Germline V gives CDR1 SGHRS, CDR2 YFSETQ. This CDR3 spans 13 amino acids. CDR3 loop: CASSPQGNTEAFF. In DNA, the CDR3 is TGCGCCAGCAGCCCCCAGGGGAACACTGAAGCTTTCTTT.

The V call is TRBV6-5, the J call TRBJ2-2; 7 nucleotides agree with TRBD1. The CDR3 extends over 15 amino acids. V gave up 6 bases and J gave up 2 bases; unmatched junction bases: 6. Germline assignment: CDR1 MNHEY and CDR2 SVGAGI. DNA of the CDR3: TGTGCCAGCAGAGCCGGGACAGCAAACACCGGGGAGCTGTTTTTT. Encoded protein: CASRAGTANTGELFF.

The J gene is TRBJ1-3, the V gene TRBV5-6; weak D call: TRBD1 (5 bases). The CDR3 length is 14 residues. Per germline, CDR1 SGHDT and CDR2 YYEEEE. Deletions cut 1 base from V and 3 bases from J, with 8 bases between. CDR3 nucleotides: TGTGCCAGCAGCTTGCAGGGTAGTGGAAACACCATATATTTT. Translation: CASSLQGSGNTIYF.

The chain recombines TRBV2 with TRBJ2-7; 10 bases match TRBD2. CDR1 is SNHLY and CDR2 is FYNNEI in the germline V gene. The CDR3 consists of 16 residues. V shed 3 bases, J shed 1 base, and the junction held 6 bases outside the gene matches. The CDR3 spells CASSEASGGQSYEQYF. The CDR3 region has the DNA TGTGCCAGCAGTGAGGCTAGCGGGGGCCAGTCCTACGAGCAGTACTTC.

This rearrangement joins TRBV6-1 to TRBJ1-5; D remains ambiguous. CDR3 size: 13 residues. In germline, CDR1 is MNHNS, CDR2 SASEGT. Between the trimmed V and J ends, which lost 3 bases and 1 base, there was a span of 4 bases. CDR3 DNA sequence: TGTGCCAGCAGTGACACAAGCAATCAGCCCCAGCATTTT. This sequence encodes CASSDTSNQPQHF.

The V and J genes are TRBV3-1 (or the pseudogene TRBV3-2) and TRBJ1-2, with TRBD1 matching 11 bases. Germline V gene lookup returns CDR1 LGHDT and CDR2 YNNKEL (reference sequence). The trim removed 6 bases at V and 4 bases at J, leaving 7 bases unmatched. The CDR3 totals 15 residues. CDR3 nucleotide sequence: TGTGCCAGCAGTCTCGCCGGGACAGGGGGCTATGGCTACACCTTC. Its translation: CASSLAGTGGYGYTF.

This clone has a handful of counts. The chain has TRBV2 and TRBJ2-5; D may be TRBD1 (6 bases). With 9 bases removed from V and 4 bases from J, the gap between germline ends came to 15 bases. The germline gives CDR1 SNHLY, CDR2 FYNNEI. CDR3 length: 13 residues. The CDR3 loop is CASGGQRGETQYF. The CDR3 DNA reads as TGTGCCAGTGGAGGACAGCGAGGAGAGACCCAGTACTTC.

This chain links TRBV28 with TRBJ1-2, with TRBD1 identical over 9 bases. Germline V CDR1 and CDR2: MDHEN, SYDVKM. V lost 5 bases to trimming and J lost 1 base; unmatched junction nucleotides: 11. The CDR3 has 17 residues. CDR3 nucleotide sequence: TGTGCCAGCAGTCCCCCGACAGGGGGAACAGTTAACTATGGCTACACCTTC. It translates to CASSPPTGGTVNYGYTF.

The V and J genes are TRBV5-6 and TRBJ1-1, with D possibly being TRBD1 (5 bases). The CDR3 loop spans 14 amino acids. Germline CDR1 reads SGHDT; CDR2 reads YYEEEE. V lost 0 bases to trimming and J lost 1 base, with 7 bases between them. Here the CDR3 reads CASSLVQANTEAFF. The CDR3 region has the DNA TGTGCCAGCAGCTTGGTACAGGCGAACACTGAAGCTTTCTTT.

The CDR3 DNA follows: TGTGCCAGCAGTGCCGGGACTAGCGGGAGCTACAATGAGCAGTTCTTC. Encoded protein: CASSAGTSGSYNEQFF. The V call is TRBV6-1, the J call TRBJ2-1, with 14 bases matching TRBD2. V lost 4 bases and J lost 3; bases outside the gene matches: 2. The CDR3 is made up of 16 amino acids. Germline values: CDR1 MNHNS, CDR2 SASEGT.

The chain links TRBV11-1 to TRBJ2-1, with D perhaps matching TRBD2 (8 bases). CDR1 SGHAT and CDR2 FQDESV come from the germline V gene (reference sequence). V was shortened by 7 bases and J by 4 bases, with 20 bases between the two germline ends. The CDR3 is 16 amino acids. CDR3 residues: CASTRGGAGGYNEQFF. DNA for the CDR3: TGTGCCAGCACCCGGGGGGGAGCAGGGGGTTACAATGAGCAGTTCTTC.

This rearrangement joins TRBV5-1 to TRBJ2-2; 10 bases fit TRBD1. V lost 3 bases, J lost 3 bases, and 5 bases stayed unmatched. The CDR3 sequence is 16 residues long. Per germline, CDR1 SGHRS and CDR2 YFSETQ. CDR3 DNA sequence: TGCGCCAGCAGCTCGACTGGGACAGGGGACACCGGGGAGCTGTTTTTT. Translated: CASSSTGTGDTGELFF.

The rearrangement uses TRBV27 and TRBJ2-1; TRBD2 matches 7 bases. The germline V gene encodes CDR1 MNHEY and CDR2 SMNVEV (reference sequence). This CDR3 spans 14 amino acids. J lost 8 bases, V lost 5 bases, and 9 bases had no gene match. CDR3 sequence: CASSPRGEGYEQFF. The DNA for the CDR3 is TGTGCCAGCAGTCCCCGGGGGGAGGGGTATGAGCAGTTCTTC.

The chain is built from TRBV19 and TRBJ1-2, with 8 bases fitting TRBD1. Trimming took 5 bases from V and 3 from J; bases not matched to a gene: 8. CDR3 length: 15 residues. Germline V CDR1 and CDR2: LNHDA, SQIVND (reference sequence). The CDR3 protein is CASSPRQGKHYGYTF. The CDR3 DNA follows: TGTGCCAGTAGTCCTCGACAGGGGAAACACTATGGCTACACCTTC.

V is TRBV6-2 or TRBV6-3 and J is TRBJ1-4; 7 bases are a match to TRBD1. The CDR3 runs to 15 residues. CDR1 is MNHEY, CDR2 SVGEGT, per germline. Trimming cost V 2 bases and J 3 bases; bases outside gene matches: 3. CDR3 amino acids: CASSYPGTANEKLFF. The CDR3 nucleotides read TGTGCCAGCAGTTACCCCGGGACAGCTAATGAAAAACTGTTTTTT.

This chain links TRBV6-1 with TRBJ2-7, with D perhaps matching TRBD1 (6 bases). V was cut by 0 bases and J by 5 bases, with 23 bases left in between. Per the germline V gene, CDR1 is MNHNS and CDR2 is SASEGT. The CDR3 loop spans 18 amino acids. This CDR3 is CASSEAISGGLWANEQYF. CDR3 DNA sequence: TGTGCCAGCAGTGAAGCGATCTCTGGGGGCCTTTGGGCGAACGAGCAGTACTTC.

This clone was detected only once. The genes are TRBV6-5 and TRBJ2-1, with unresolved D. This CDR3 has 14 amino acids. Trimming took 5 bases from V and 2 from J, leaving 10 bases between them. From germline, CDR1 is MNHEY and CDR2 SVGAGI. CDR3 residues: CASSLREAYNEQFF. The CDR3 DNA reads as TGTGCCAGCAGTCTAAGAGAGGCCTACAATGAGCAGTTCTTC.

The chain joins TRBV10-2 to TRBJ1-2; D is possibly TRBD1 (5 bases). V was shortened by 4 bases and J by 4 bases, with 10 bases between the two germline ends. The CDR3 is 13 residues long. Germline V gene data show CDR1 as WSHSY and CDR2 as SAAADI. Here the CDR3 DNA reads TGCGCCAGCAGTGGACAGATCGTCTATGGCTACACCTTC. As protein: CASSGQIVYGYTF.

This clone appeared a single time. The V call is TRBV5-4, the J call TRBJ2-1; 7 bases line up with TRBD1. Germline V CDR1 and CDR2: SGHNT, YYREEE (reference sequence). This CDR3 region has 18 residues. Trimming removed 2 bases from V and 0 bases from J; junction bases left unmatched: 11. The DNA of the CDR3 is TGTGCCAGCAGCTTCAGAGGCAGGGGGATGAGCTCCTACAATGAGCAGTTCTTC. Amino acid sequence: CASSFRGRGMSSYNEQFF.